The next 26 T cell receptor beta chains were all read from a single sample in a study of blood T cell repertoires in COVID-19. Assay: immunoSEQ multiplex PCR; the TCRdb copy retains only in-frame clones and omits some. This table holds some 170,000 clones, 84% found once. The sample was PBMCs or T cells enriched from blood (not recorded which). These receptors all come from a man aged 50 to 59 who had recovered from COVID-19.

This chain uses TRBV6-1 with TRBJ2-3; tentatively, D is TRBD2 (6 bases). The germline gives CDR1 MNHNS, CDR2 SASEGT. The germline V and J ends were trimmed by 5 bases and 3 bases, with 15 bases remaining between them. The CDR3 length is 15 residues. CDR3 region: CASSFTGTVTDTQYF. The CDR3 nucleotides are TGTGCCAGCAGTTTCACCGGGACTGTTACAGATACGCAGTATTTT.

In its sample, this clone was seen many times. Being one base from a much bigger clone, this may be a read error. Other DNA sequences in this sample translate to the same CDR3. The chain uses TRBV28 and TRBJ2-1; perhaps TRBD1 as D (5 bases). Trimming took 2 bases from V and 3 from J, leaving 5 bases between them. The CDR3 loop spans 13 amino acids. CDR1 is MDHEN, CDR2 SYDVKM, per germline. The CDR3 nucleotides read TGTGCCAGCAGTTTAGACAGCTACAATGAGCAGTTCTTC. Translated, it gives CASSLDSYNEQFF.

The V gene is TRBV5-1, the J gene TRBJ2-5, with 8 positions matching TRBD1. This CDR3 spans 15 amino acids. Germline V gene sequence: CDR1 SGHRS, CDR2 YFSETQ. The V gene end was trimmed by 2 bases and the J gene end by 0 bases; junction bases not matched to a gene: 3. CDR3 amino acids: CASSLYRGYQETQYF. In nucleotides, the CDR3 is TGCGCCAGCAGCTTATACAGGGGGTACCAAGAGACCCAGTACTTC. The full variable domain, with the rest looked up from reference TRBV5-1 and TRBJ2-5, is KAGVTQTPRYLIKTRGQQVTLSCSPISGHRSVSWYQQTPGQGLQFLFEYFSETQRNKGNFPGRFSGRQFSNSRSEMNVSTLELGDSALYLCASSLYRGYQETQYFGPGTRLLVL.

The chain combines TRBV6-6 with TRBJ1-1, with D uncertain. Germline V gene sequence: CDR1 MNHNY, CDR2 SVGAGI (reference sequence). The length of the CDR3 is 15 residues. V lost 0 bases and J lost 1, with 9 bases in between. The DNA for the CDR3 is TGTGCCAGCAGTTACTCGAGGCAGCCGAACACTGAAGCTTTCTTT. Amino acids: CASSYSRQPNTEAFF.

This sequence joins TRBV30 and TRBJ2-5, with 14 bases lining up with TRBD2. Germline CDR1 is GTSNPN and CDR2 is SVGIG (reference sequence). The CDR3 has 16 amino acids. The V and J ends lost 0 bases and 6 bases, in that order; junction bases with no gene match: 6. DNA for the CDR3: TGTGCCTGGAGTGTACACGGACTAGCGGGGGGTCAGACCCAGTACTTC. It specifies CAWSVHGLAGGQTQYF.

This clone was counted only a few times. The chain is built from TRBV19 and TRBJ1-3; possibly TRBD1 for D (6 bases). Germline V gene lookup returns CDR1 LNHDA and CDR2 SQIVND (reference sequence). Trimming removed 4 bases from V and 4 bases from J, with 20 bases in between. The CDR3 totals 17 residues. CDR3: CASSTRLTGRHGNTIYF. CDR3 bases: TGTGCCAGTAGTACCAGATTGACAGGTAGACACGGAAACACCATATATTTT.

The chain links TRBV9 to TRBJ2-2; TRBD2 agrees at 10 bases. The V segment lost 3 bases and the J segment 5 bases; nucleotides outside the gene matches: 7. This CDR3 region has 16 residues. Germline-derived CDR1 and CDR2 are SGDLS and YYNGEE. CDR3 DNA: TGTGCCAGCAGCGACCCCGGACTAGCGGATACCGGGGAGCTGTTTTTT. This gives the protein CASSDPGLADTGELFF.

The chain couples TRBV6-5 to TRBJ2-3; 8 positions agree with TRBD2. The CDR3 totals 15 residues. CDR1 and CDR2 from the germline V gene are MNHEY and SVGAGI. V was pared by 6 bases and J by 1 base, with 6 bases of the junction left unmatched. DNA for the CDR3: TGTGCCAGCAGAGACGAGCGGGGGCGCACAGATACGCAGTATTTT. The encoded protein is CASRDERGRTDTQYF.

This clone was seen a few times. This chain links TRBV29-1 with TRBJ2-7, with 11 bases lining up with TRBD2. The CDR3 spans 14 residues. Per germline, CDR1 SQVTM and CDR2 ANQGSEA. The trim removed 5 bases at V and 5 bases at J, leaving 8 bases unmatched. The CDR3 region has the DNA TGCAGCGTTACAACTAGCGGGGGATGGGACGAGCAGTACTTC. Protein product: CSVTTSGGWDEQYF.

This sequence joins TRBV3-1 (or the pseudogene TRBV3-2) and TRBJ1-6, with no clear D. Trimming left V 1 base short and J 4 bases short, with 8 bases between. The V gene's germline CDR1 is LGHDT and CDR2 YNNKEL (reference sequence). The CDR3 loop spans 15 amino acids. The CDR3 DNA reads as TGTGCCAGCAGCCAAGGTTCAGTGTATAATTCACCCCTCCACTTT. It specifies CASSQGSVYNSPLHF.

This clone was observed a single time. The J gene is TRBJ1-1, the V gene TRBV2; tentatively, D is TRBD1 (6 bases). With 6 bases removed from V and 7 bases from J, the gap between germline ends came to 12 bases. This CDR3 comprises 12 residues. Germline values: CDR1 SNHLY, CDR2 FYNNEI. CDR3 DNA: TGTGCCAGCAGCGTACAGGGTAGTGAAGCTTTCTTT. Protein: CASSVQGSEAFF.

This clone was seen just once. V is TRBV5-5 and J is TRBJ1-2; D is unclear. This CDR3 comprises 13 residues. CDR1 SGHKS and CDR2 YYEKEE come from the germline V gene (reference sequence). The V end was cut by 0 bases, the J end by 3 bases, with 6 bases between. Here the CDR3 reads CASSLGADYGYTF. The CDR3 DNA sequence: TGTGCCAGCAGCTTGGGGGCAGACTATGGCTACACCTTC.

CDR3 amino acids: CASSLGGGTGFNEQFF. The CDR3 coding sequence is TGCGCCAGCAGCTTGGGAGGGGGGACAGGGTTCAATGAGCAGTTCTTC. The chain employs TRBV5-1 and TRBJ2-1, with TRBD1 matching over 9 bases. The CDR3 runs to 16 residues. V trimming: 0 bases; J trimming: 6 bases; junction bases outside the gene matches: 7. CDR1 and CDR2 from the germline V gene are SGHRS and YFSETQ.

J is TRBJ2-7 and V is TRBV6-5; 8 bases line up with TRBD1. The ends lost 5 bases at V and 3 bases at J; junction bases unmatched: 9. The germline CDR1 and CDR2 sequences are MNHEY and SVGAGI. The CDR3 runs 15 residues. Written as DNA, the CDR3 is TGTGCCAGCAGTCACGCCGGGACAGGAATCTACGAGCAGTACTTC. Amino acid sequence: CASSHAGTGIYEQYF.

The chain joins TRBV15 to TRBJ2-5; 9 nucleotides agree with TRBD2. The CDR3 extends over 16 amino acids. The V gene's germline CDR1 is LNHNV and CDR2 YYDKDF (reference sequence). V lost 3 bases and J lost 0; bases outside the gene matches: 5. The CDR3 loop reads CATSSFSGGNQETQYF. The CDR3 bases are TGTGCCACCAGCAGCTTTAGCGGGGGAAACCAAGAGACCCAGTACTTC. The full variable domain, completed using reference TRBV15 and TRBJ2-5, is DAMVIQNPRYQVTQFGKPVTLSCSQTLNHNVMYWYQQKSSQAPKLLFHYYDKDFNNEADTPDNFQSRRPNTSFCFLDIRSPGLGDTAMYLCATSSFSGGNQETQYFGPGTRLLVL.

In its sample, this clone was seen once. The chain is built from TRBV2 and TRBJ1-2, with D maybe TRBD1 (5 bases). The V end lost 7 bases, the J end lost 2 bases, and 11 bases lay between the germline ends. Per germline, CDR1 SNHLY and CDR2 FYNNEI. The CDR3 covers 13 residues. CDR3 in amino acids: CASNRQLNYGYTF. In DNA form, the CDR3 reads TGTGCCAGCAACCGACAGCTAAACTATGGCTACACCTTC.

The chain recombines TRBV29-1 with TRBJ2-7; D is possibly TRBD2 (6 bases). Germline V CDR1 and CDR2: SQVTM, ANQGSEA. V was pared by 4 bases and J by 0 bases, with 7 bases between. The CDR3 covers 12 residues. The CDR3 here is CSVVGGSYEQYF. For the CDR3, the DNA is TGCAGCGTTGTCGGGGGCTCCTACGAGCAGTACTTC.

The chain carries TRBV10-3 and TRBJ1-5; TRBD1 aligns across 7 bases. This CDR3 region has 15 residues. Germline-derived CDR1 and CDR2 are ENHRY and SYGVKD. V gave up 3 bases and J gave up 3 bases; unmatched junction bases: 5. Here the CDR3 reads CAISDSGQINQPQHF. CDR3 nucleotide sequence: TGTGCCATCAGTGATTCGGGACAGATCAATCAGCCCCAGCATTTT.

The chain has TRBV7-8 and TRBJ1-2; D not certain. The CDR3 covers 16 residues. The V end was cut by 7 bases, the J end by 8 bases, with 26 bases between. CDR1 and CDR2 (germline): SGHVS, FQNEAQ. CDR3 amino acids: CASIPTSGRIPGGYTF. In DNA, the CDR3 is TGTGCCAGCATCCCAACCTCCGGACGAATCCCGGGGGGCTACACCTTC. The variable domain in full, completed from reference TRBV7-8 and TRBJ1-2, reads GAGVSQSPRYKVAKRGQDVALRCDPISGHVSLFWYQQALGQGPEFLTYFQNEAQLDKSGLPSDRFFAERPEGSVSTLKIQRTQQEDSAVYLCASIPTSGRIPGGYTFGSGTRLTVV.

The chain uses TRBV10-1 and TRBJ1-6; D is unresolved. V was clipped by 6 bases and J by 10 bases, with 13 bases between them. CDR3 size: 13 residues. In germline, CDR1 is WNHNN, CDR2 SYGVQD (reference sequence). The CDR3 DNA is TGCGCCAGCAGCGCGAGACACGGCTCACCCCTCCACTTT. This encodes CASSARHGSPLHF.

This sequence joins TRBV7-9 and TRBJ1-2; D gene ambiguous. The CDR3 runs to 12 residues. V gave up 3 bases and J gave up 7 bases, with 9 bases separating them. From germline, CDR1 is SEHNR and CDR2 FQNEAQ (reference sequence). CDR3 in amino acids: CASSFLTGGYTF. Here the CDR3 DNA reads TGTGCCAGCAGCTTCCTGACGGGTGGCTACACCTTC.

This clone occurred a few times. The gene calls are TRBV10-3 and TRBJ1-1; TRBD1 might be the D (5 bases). The CDR3 is 13 amino acids. The germline V and J ends were trimmed by 6 bases and 1 base, with 9 bases remaining between them. The germline V gene encodes CDR1 ENHRY and CDR2 SYGVKD. The CDR3 nucleotides are TGTGCCATCAGAGTGACAGCGAACACTGAAGCTTTCTTT. Its protein is CAIRVTANTEAFF.

Points on this clone: Given the absence of the conserved phenylalanine or tryptophan at the CDR3 end, a read error is likely. The DNA is left out, because the CDR3 cannot be placed on it with certainty; the CDR3 is given as TCRdb lists it. The chain carries TRBV12-3 or TRBV12-4 and TRBJ2-3; the D segment call TRBD2 is taken from the table without a DNA check. 13 amino acids form the CDR3, both terminal residues included. The CDR3 protein is CASSPAARVPGTC.

The CDR3 DNA reads TGTGCCAGCAGAGCGGGACTGAAAGAGACCCAGTACTTC. This sequence encodes CASRAGLKETQYF. This sequence joins TRBV6-5 and TRBJ2-5; 7 nucleotides match TRBD2. Losses at the gene ends were 6 bases for V and 3 bases for J; bases not matched to a gene: 4. This CDR3 has 13 amino acids. Germline values: CDR1 MNHEY, CDR2 SVGAGI.

This rearrangement joins TRBV5-6 to TRBJ2-1, with TRBD2 matching over 8 bases. Unmatched junction bases numbered 7, after V lost 4 bases and J lost 4 bases. Germline assignment: CDR1 SGHDT and CDR2 YYEEEE. This CDR3 has 15 amino acids. CDR3 amino acids: CASSPSGFAYNEQFF. The DNA of the CDR3 is TGTGCCAGCAGCCCTAGCGGGTTTGCGTACAATGAGCAGTTCTTC.

The rearrangement links TRBV5-6 to TRBJ1-5; 10 positions match TRBD1. The CDR3 extends over 16 amino acids. V trimming: 5 bases; J trimming: 1 base; junction bases outside the gene matches: 6. The V gene's germline CDR1 is SGHDT and CDR2 YYEEEE. CDR3 protein: CASSPTGGGSNQPQHF. CDR3 bases: TGTGCCAGCAGTCCGACAGGGGGCGGGAGCAATCAGCCCCAGCATTTT.